This T cell receptor (beta chain) comes out of a study of T-cell reconstitution after alpha-beta-depleted transplantation in children. Trimming cost V 3 bases and J 1 base, with 7 bases left between them. The CDR3 is 14 residues long. Per germline, CDR1 SGHVS and CDR2 FQNEAQ. Study-wide points: T-cell numbers and diversity one year post-transplant derived largely from freshly generated T cells. Surviving thymic progenitors and recipient T cells were the source of high TCRbeta diversity at day 60 in some patients. It was reported that alpha-beta T cells came from several hundred expanded graft clones (about two months after transplant).

A note on this clonotype: What it binds is unknown.

Unique molecular identifiers featured in how the TCRbeta library was prepared. Each CDR3 protein is one row after TCRdb ran MiXCR on the PCR reads. The table has a few hundred thousand distinct CDR3 sequences, 25% to 30% seen once; the top ten hold around a third. V gene TRBV7-8 combines with J gene TRBJ2-1; D gene ambiguous. The sequence was obtained from a boy under two years old with Wiskott-Aldrich syndrome, due to receive a stem cell transplant. Here the sequenced sample was PBMCs, taken before TCRalphabeta/CD19-depleted stem cell transplant. The CDR3 nucleotides read TGTGCCAGCAGCTTGGAAACATCCTACAATGAGCAGTTCTTC. Translating gives CASSLETSYNEQFF.